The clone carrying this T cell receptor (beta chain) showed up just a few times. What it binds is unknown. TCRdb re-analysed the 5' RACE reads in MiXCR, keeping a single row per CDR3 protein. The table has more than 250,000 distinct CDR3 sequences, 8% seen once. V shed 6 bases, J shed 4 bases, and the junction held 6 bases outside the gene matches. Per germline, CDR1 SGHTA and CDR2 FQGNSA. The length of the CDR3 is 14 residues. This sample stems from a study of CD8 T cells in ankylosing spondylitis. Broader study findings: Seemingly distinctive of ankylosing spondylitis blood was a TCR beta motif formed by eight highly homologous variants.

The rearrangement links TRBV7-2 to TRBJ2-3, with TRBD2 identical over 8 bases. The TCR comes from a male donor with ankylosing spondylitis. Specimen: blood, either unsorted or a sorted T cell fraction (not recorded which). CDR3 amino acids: CASRSGRNADTQYF. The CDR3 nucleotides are TGTGCCAGCAGGAGCGGGAGAAATGCAGATACGCAGTATTTT.